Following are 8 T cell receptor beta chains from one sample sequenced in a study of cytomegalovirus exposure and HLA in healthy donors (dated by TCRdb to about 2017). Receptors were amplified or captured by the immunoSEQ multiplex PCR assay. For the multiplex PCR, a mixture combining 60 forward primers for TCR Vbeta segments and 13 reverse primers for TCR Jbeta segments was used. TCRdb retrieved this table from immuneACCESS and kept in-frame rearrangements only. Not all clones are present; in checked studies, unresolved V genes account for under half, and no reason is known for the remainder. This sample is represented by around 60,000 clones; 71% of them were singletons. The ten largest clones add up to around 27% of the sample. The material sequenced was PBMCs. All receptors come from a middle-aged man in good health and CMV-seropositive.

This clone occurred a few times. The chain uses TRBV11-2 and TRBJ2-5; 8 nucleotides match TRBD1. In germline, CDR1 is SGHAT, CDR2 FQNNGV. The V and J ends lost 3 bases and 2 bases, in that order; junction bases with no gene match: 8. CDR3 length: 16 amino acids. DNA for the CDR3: TGTGCCAGCAGCTTCCGACAGGGGTTATCTCAAGAGACCCAGTACTTC. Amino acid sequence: CASSFRQGLSQETQYF.

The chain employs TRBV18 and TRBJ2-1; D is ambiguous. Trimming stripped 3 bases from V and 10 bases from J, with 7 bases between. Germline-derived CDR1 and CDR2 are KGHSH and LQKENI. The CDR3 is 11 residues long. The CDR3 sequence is CASSPLGEQFF. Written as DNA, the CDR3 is TGTGCCAGCTCACCCCTCGGGGAGCAGTTCTTC.

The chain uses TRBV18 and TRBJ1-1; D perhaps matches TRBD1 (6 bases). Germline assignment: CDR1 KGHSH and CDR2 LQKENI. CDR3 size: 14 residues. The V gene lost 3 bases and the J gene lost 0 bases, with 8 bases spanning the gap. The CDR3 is CASSPGHMNTEAFF. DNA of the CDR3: TGTGCCAGCTCACCGGGACACATGAACACTGAAGCTTTCTTT. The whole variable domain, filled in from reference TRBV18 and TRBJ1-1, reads NAGVMQNPRHLVRRRGQEARLRCSPMKGHSHVYWYRQLPEEGLKFMVYLQKENIIDESGMPKERFSAEFPKEGPSILRIQQVVRGDSAAYFCASSPGHMNTEAFFGQGTRLTVV.

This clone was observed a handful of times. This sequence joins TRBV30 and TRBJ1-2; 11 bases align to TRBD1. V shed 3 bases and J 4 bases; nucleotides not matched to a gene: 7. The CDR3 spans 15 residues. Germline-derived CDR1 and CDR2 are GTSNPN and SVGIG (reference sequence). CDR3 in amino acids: CAWRRDRGLGYGYTF. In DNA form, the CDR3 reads TGTGCCTGGAGAAGGGACAGGGGGTTGGGCTATGGCTACACCTTC.

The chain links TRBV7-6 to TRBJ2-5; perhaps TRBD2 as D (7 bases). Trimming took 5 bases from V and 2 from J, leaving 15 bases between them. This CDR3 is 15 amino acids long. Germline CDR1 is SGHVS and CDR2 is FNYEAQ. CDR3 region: CASSGGGHLQETQYF. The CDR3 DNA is TGTGCCAGCAGCGGCGGGGGACACCTACAAGAGACCCAGTACTTC.

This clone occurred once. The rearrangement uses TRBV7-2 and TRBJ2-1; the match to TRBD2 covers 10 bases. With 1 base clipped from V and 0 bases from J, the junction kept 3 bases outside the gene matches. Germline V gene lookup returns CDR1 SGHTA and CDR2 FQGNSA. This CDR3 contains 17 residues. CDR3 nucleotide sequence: TGTGCCAGCAGCTTAGAAGGACTAGCGGCCTCCTACAATGAGCAGTTCTTC. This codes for CASSLEGLAASYNEQFF.

The CDR3 coding sequence is TGCGCCAGCAGCTTGGACAGGGCACGGGAAAAACTGTTTTTT. Residues: CASSLDRAREKLFF. The chain carries TRBV5-1 and TRBJ1-4; D may be TRBD1 (6 bases). Germline CDR1 is SGHRS and CDR2 is YFSETQ. The CDR3 totals 14 residues. The germline V and J ends were trimmed by 0 bases and 8 bases, with 11 bases remaining between them.

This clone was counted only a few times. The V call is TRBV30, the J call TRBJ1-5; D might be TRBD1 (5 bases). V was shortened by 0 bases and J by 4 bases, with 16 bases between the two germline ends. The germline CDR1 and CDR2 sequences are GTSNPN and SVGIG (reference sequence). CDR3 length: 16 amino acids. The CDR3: CAWSVTLKQENQPQHF. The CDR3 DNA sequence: TGTGCCTGGAGTGTAACTCTTAAACAGGAGAATCAGCCCCAGCATTTT.